This T cell receptor beta chain stems from a study of blood T cell repertoires in COVID-19. Only one count was recorded for this clone. Trimming took off 3 bases at V and 4 bases at J, with 13 bases between the two ends. The germline CDR1 and CDR2 sequences are LGHDT and YNNKEL (reference sequence). The CDR3 consists of 15 residues. For recovered donors of Cohort 3, there were two negative PCRs, clearance, or symptom resolution. The authors' processing: From reference gene primer amplification, estimates of nucleated cell counts were derived. Profiling relied on immunoSEQ multiplex PCR, and the TCRdb table lists in-frame clones only, not all of them. The V and J calls and clone size are taken from that table; D and trimming were inferred from the DNA. The sample consists of about 400,000 clones, 85% to 90% of them appearing once.

The sequence came from a woman aged 25 to 39 who had recovered from COVID-19. The sample consisted of PBMCs or T cells enriched from blood (not recorded which). The chain links TRBV3-1 (or the pseudogene TRBV3-2) to TRBJ1-3, with a tentative D call TRBD1 (6 bases). The CDR3 DNA follows: TGTGCCAGCAGCCACGTAGGGGGTTCAGGAAACACCATATATTTT. Translated, it gives CASSHVGGSGNTIYF.